Shown below are 27 T cell receptor beta chains from a single sample sequenced in a study of blood T cell repertoires in COVID-19. Only in-frame clones appear in the TCRdb table, and some are missing; sequencing was by immunoSEQ multiplex PCR. The table shows some 150,000 clones, with under 85% occurring only once. Material for sequencing was peripheral blood. The receptors here all came from a man between 60 and 70 years old who had recovered from COVID-19.

The chain joins TRBV18 to TRBJ1-4; possible D gene TRBD1, 6 bases. Germline lookup yields CDR1 KGHSH and CDR2 LQKENI. The ends were cut back, 1 base at V and 6 bases at J, with 12 bases in the middle. This CDR3 region has 15 residues. CDR3 in DNA: TGTGCCAGCTCACCACGGGGGGGGCAGGATGAAAAACTGTTTTTT. The encoded protein is CASSPRGGQDEKLFF.

V and J are TRBV18 and TRBJ1-3; D is perhaps TRBD1 (6 bases). Germline V gene lookup returns CDR1 KGHSH and CDR2 LQKENI. V gave up 4 bases and J gave up 2 bases, with 9 bases separating them. This CDR3 comprises 14 residues. The CDR3 nucleotides read TGTGCCAGCTCACGCACAGGGACTGGAAACACCATATATTTT. It encodes CASSRTGTGNTIYF.

To note about this clone: This sample also contains other DNA sequences that code for the same CDR3. V and J are TRBV29-1 and TRBJ1-6; no clear D gene. The V gene's germline CDR1 is SQVTM and CDR2 ANQGSEA. The CDR3 spans 13 residues. V was clipped by 5 bases and J by 0 bases, with 5 bases between them. CDR3 amino acids: CSVRSSYNSPLHF. The DNA for the CDR3 is TGCAGCGTTAGGAGCTCCTATAATTCACCCCTCCACTTT.

About this clone: Other DNA sequences within the sample encode an identical CDR3. The rearrangement uses TRBV10-3 and TRBJ2-7, with 10 bases that match TRBD1. V trimming: 6 bases; J trimming: 2 bases; junction bases outside the gene matches: 4. From germline, CDR1 is ENHRY and CDR2 SYGVKD. The CDR3 runs to 14 residues. The CDR3: CAIRGGQGAYEQYF. Here the CDR3 DNA reads TGTGCCATCAGGGGTGGACAGGGGGCCTACGAGCAGTACTTC.

The chain uses TRBV7-3 and TRBJ1-2; TRBD1 agrees at 7 bases. J gave up 0 bases and V 4 bases, and 2 bases lay outside the gene matches. In germline, CDR1 is SGHTA, CDR2 FQGTGA. The CDR3 is made up of 14 amino acids. The CDR3 region has the DNA TGTGCCAGCAGCTCGGGACAGCCTAACTATGGCTACACCTTC. This sequence encodes CASSSGQPNYGYTF. The whole variable domain, remainder taken from reference TRBV7-3 and TRBJ1-2, is GAGVSQTPSNKVTEKGKYVELRCDPISGHTALYWYRQSLGQGPEFLIYFQGTGAADDSGLPNDRFFAVRPEGSVSTLKIQRTERGDSAVYLCASSSGQPNYGYTFGSGTRLTVV.

The gene calls are TRBV30 and TRBJ2-1, with D maybe TRBD1 (6 bases). The germline V and J ends were trimmed by 2 bases and 4 bases, with 9 bases remaining between them. The CDR3 is 13 residues long. CDR1 GTSNPN and CDR2 SVGIG come from the germline V gene (reference sequence). The DNA of the CDR3 is TGTGCCTGGAGTCCCGGACAGTACAATGAGCAGTTCTTC. Amino acids: CAWSPGQYNEQFF.

The gene calls are TRBV29-1 and TRBJ1-1; D perhaps matches TRBD1 (5 bases). The CDR3 is 15 amino acids. Trimming cost V 7 bases and J 4 bases, with 22 bases left between them. From germline, CDR1 is SQVTM and CDR2 ANQGSEA. CDR3: CSARQGDSWGTEAFF. CDR3 in DNA: TGCAGCGCCCGCCAGGGTGATTCCTGGGGCACTGAAGCTTTCTTT.

This sequence joins TRBV6-2 or TRBV6-3 and TRBJ1-1; TRBD1 matches at 8 bases. This CDR3 contains 13 residues. V lost 2 bases and J lost 7; bases outside the gene matches: 3. CDR1 and CDR2 from the germline V gene are MNHEY and SVGEGT. The CDR3 coding sequence is TGTGCCAGCAGTTACCGGACAGGGCATGAAGCTTTCTTT. This translates into CASSYRTGHEAFF.

This chain links TRBV5-6 with TRBJ2-1, with D hard to call. There are 14 residues in the CDR3. CDR1 and CDR2 (germline): SGHDT, YYEEEE. With 4 bases removed from V and 12 bases from J, the gap between germline ends came to 20 bases. CDR3 nucleotides: TGTGCCAGCAGCCTCGGATACCAAACCGGGTGGCAGTTCTTC. This gives the protein CASSLGYQTGWQFF. Together with reference TRBV5-6 and TRBJ2-1, the CDR3 gives the full variable domain: DAGVTQSPTHLIKTRGQQVTLRCSPKSGHDTVSWYQQALGQGPQFIFQYYEEEERQRGNFPDRFSGHQFPNYSSELNVNALLLGDSALYLCASSLGYQTGWQFFGPGTRLTVL.

V gene TRBV4-2 combines with J gene TRBJ1-1; 7 positions agree with TRBD1. Germline-derived CDR1 and CDR2 are LGHNA and YNFKEQ. The CDR3 covers 16 residues. V shed 0 bases, J shed 5 bases, and the junction held 9 bases outside the gene matches. The CDR3 region has the DNA TGTGCCAGCAGCCAAGAAAGGGCAGGGGGTTGGACTGAAGCTTTCTTT. It encodes CASSQERAGGWTEAFF.

The V and J genes are TRBV30 and TRBJ1-2; the match to TRBD1 covers 7 bases. V was pared by 6 bases and J by 0 bases, with 7 bases of the junction left unmatched. The germline CDR1 and CDR2 sequences are GTSNPN and SVGIG (reference sequence). The length of the CDR3 is 14 residues. CDR3 nucleotide sequence: TGTGCCTGTCCACAGGGGAAAGCTAACTATGGCTACACCTTC. This gives the protein CACPQGKANYGYTF.

The J gene is TRBJ1-1, the V gene TRBV30; D is perhaps TRBD1 (5 bases). CDR3 length: 13 amino acids. Germline V gene sequence: CDR1 GTSNPN, CDR2 SVGIG (reference sequence). Trimming took off 2 bases at V and 8 bases at J, with 15 bases between the two ends. The CDR3 nucleotides are TGTGCCTGGAGTCTTATAGGGGCTAGGGAAGCTTTCTTT. It encodes CAWSLIGAREAFF.

The V gene is TRBV19, the J gene TRBJ2-6; D is possibly TRBD1 (6 bases). Trimming took off 6 bases at V and 0 bases at J, with 15 bases between the two ends. Per the germline V gene, CDR1 is LNHDA and CDR2 is SQIVND (reference sequence). The CDR3 totals 17 residues. CDR3 in DNA: TGTGCCAGTAGGGAACAGGGATTTGCCTCTGGGGCCAACGTCCTGACTTTC. It yields the protein CASREQGFASGANVLTF.

The J gene is TRBJ2-7, the V gene TRBV6-2 or TRBV6-3, with 9 bases identical to TRBD2. Trimming removed 0 bases from V and 7 bases from J; junction bases left unmatched: 4. This CDR3 is 14 amino acids long. Germline V gene lookup returns CDR1 MNHEY and CDR2 SVGEGT. CDR3 DNA sequence: TGTGCCAGCAGTTACTCGGGACTAGCTCAGGAGCAGTACTTC. It specifies CASSYSGLAQEQYF.

The chain is built from TRBV3-1 (or the pseudogene TRBV3-2) and TRBJ2-3, with 14 bases identical to TRBD2. CDR3 length: 21 amino acids. J lost 1 base, V lost 0 bases, and 12 bases had no gene match. Germline CDR1 reads LGHDT; CDR2 reads YNNKEL (reference sequence). The CDR3 region is CASSQDFRTSGGWGGTDTQYF. For the CDR3, the DNA is TGTGCCAGCAGCCAAGATTTTCGGACTAGCGGGGGGTGGGGTGGCACAGATACGCAGTATTTT.

The chain carries TRBV5-1 and TRBJ1-1; tentatively, D is TRBD1 (5 bases). Germline V gene data show CDR1 as SGHRS and CDR2 as YFSETQ. This CDR3 has 15 amino acids. V was trimmed by 0 bases and J by 1 base, leaving 10 bases between them. CDR3 sequence: CASSLGFGGNTEAFF. The CDR3 DNA reads TGCGCCAGCAGCTTGGGGTTCGGGGGGAACACTGAAGCTTTCTTT. The variable domain in full, completed from reference TRBV5-1 and TRBJ1-1, reads KAGVTQTPRYLIKTRGQQVTLSCSPISGHRSVSWYQQTPGQGLQFLFEYFSETQRNKGNFPGRFSGRQFSNSRSEMNVSTLELGDSALYLCASSLGFGGNTEAFFGQGTRLTVV.

The gene calls are TRBV6-6 and TRBJ1-6, with D perhaps TRBD1 (6 bases). Trimming shortened V by 6 bases and J by 6 bases, and 12 bases separated the two germline ends. CDR3 size: 14 residues. Germline CDR1 MNHNY, CDR2 SVGAGI (reference sequence). The CDR3 spells CASSTTGSNSPLHF. The CDR3, as DNA: TGTGCCAGCAGCACAACAGGGAGTAATTCACCCCTCCACTTT.

The chain links TRBV14 to TRBJ1-6; TRBD1 matches 7 bases. The CDR3 is made up of 16 amino acids. The germline CDR1 and CDR2 sequences are SGHDN and FVKESK. V gave up 1 base and J gave up 6 bases; unmatched junction bases: 6. The CDR3 bases are TGTGCCAGCAGCCAAGGAGGGGGCGTCGGTAATTCACCCCTCCACTTT. Translated, it gives CASSQGGGVGNSPLHF.

V is TRBV11-3 and J is TRBJ2-5; 8 nucleotides match TRBD2. Trimming at V came to 1 base and at J to 5 bases, leaving 6 bases not matched to a gene. CDR1 and CDR2 from the germline V gene are SGHNT and YENEEA. This CDR3 has 15 amino acids. The CDR3 reads CASSLGVIAGETQYF. CDR3 nucleotides: TGTGCCAGCAGCTTAGGGGTTATAGCGGGGGAGACCCAGTACTTC.

V usage is TRBV7-3 and J usage is TRBJ2-3, with TRBD2 identical over 10 bases. V was clipped by 2 bases and J by 4 bases; unmatched bases: 3. CDR3 length equals 15 residues. Germline V gene data show CDR1 as SGHTA and CDR2 as FQGTGA. CDR3 amino acids: CASSLGTSAADTQYF. In nucleotides, the CDR3 is TGTGCCAGCAGCTTAGGGACTAGCGCAGCAGATACGCAGTATTTT.

The chain has TRBV7-3 and TRBJ2-3; 10 bases match TRBD1. The CDR3 length is 16 residues. CDR1 and CDR2 from the germline V gene are SGHTA and FQGTGA. V lost 5 bases and J lost 11; bases outside the gene matches: 16. The CDR3 region is CASSDPGQGMGSGQYF. The DNA of the CDR3 is TGTGCCAGCAGCGATCCGGGACAGGGGATGGGGTCGGGGCAGTATTTT. Looking up the rest from reference TRBV7-3 and TRBJ2-3 gives the full variable domain: GAGVSQTPSNKVTEKGKYVELRCDPISGHTALYWYRQSLGQGPEFLIYFQGTGAADDSGLPNDRFFAVRPEGSVSTLKIQRTERGDSAVYLCASSDPGQGMGSGQYFGPGTRLTVL.

The V gene is TRBV5-1, the J gene TRBJ2-1, with TRBD2 matching over 9 bases. The V segment lost 4 bases and the J segment 4 bases; nucleotides outside the gene matches: 0. Germline values: CDR1 SGHRS, CDR2 YFSETQ. This CDR3 is built from 13 residues. CDR3 sequence (DNA): TGCGCCAGCAGCAGCGGGGGGTACAATGAGCAGTTCTTC. This translates into CASSSGGYNEQFF.

CDR3 in DNA: TGTGCCAGCAGTTACAATCAGGGGGTATCAGGAGAGACCCAGTACTTC. This codes for CASSYNQGVSGETQYF. V and J are TRBV27 and TRBJ2-5, with TRBD1 identical over 7 bases. The ends lost 4 bases at V and 4 bases at J; junction bases unmatched: 12. Germline-derived CDR1 and CDR2 are MNHEY and SMNVEV (reference sequence). The CDR3 spans 16 residues.

The J gene is TRBJ2-2, the V gene TRBV12-3 or TRBV12-4; weak D call: TRBD1 (5 bases). This CDR3 contains 13 residues. Trimming removed 8 bases at V and 7 bases at J, with 14 bases between. CDR3 DNA sequence: TGTGCCAGCTCCGGGCAGGGTCGCGGGGAGCTGTTTTTT. Protein sequence: CASSGQGRGELFF.

The chain joins TRBV7-3 to TRBJ1-2; perhaps TRBD1 as D (6 bases). Germline CDR1 SGHTA, CDR2 FQGTGA. V gave up 4 bases and J gave up 8 bases, with 23 bases separating them. The length of the CDR3 is 16 residues. In nucleotides, the CDR3 is TGTGCCAGCAGCTCGTCGAGGGACACAGTAGTGTGGGGCTACACCTTC. Protein product: CASSSSRDTVVWGYTF.

The chain carries TRBV7-9 and TRBJ2-2; TRBD1 might be the D (5 bases). CDR1 is SEHNR and CDR2 is FQNEAQ in the germline V gene (reference sequence). The CDR3 spans 16 residues. V was cut by 3 bases and J by 0 bases, with 11 bases left in between. The CDR3 protein is CASSFHGRANTGELFF. DNA for the CDR3: TGTGCCAGCAGCTTCCACGGCAGGGCGAACACCGGGGAGCTGTTTTTT. Filled out from reference TRBV7-9 and TRBJ2-2, the complete variable domain reads DTGVSQNPRHKITKRGQNVTFRCDPISEHNRLYWYRQTLGQGPEFLTYFQNEAQLEKSRLLSDRFSAERPKGSFSTLEIQRTEQGDSAMYLCASSFHGRANTGELFFGEGSRLTVL.

This chain joins TRBV7-9 and TRBJ1-1, with D possibly TRBD1 on 6 matching bases. CDR1 and CDR2 from the germline V gene are SEHNR and FQNEAQ (reference sequence). This CDR3 contains 16 residues. With 6 bases removed from V and 0 bases from J, the gap between germline ends came to 17 bases. The CDR3 coding sequence is TGTGCCAGCAGTTCCCAGGGGACGGCTCTGAACACTGAAGCTTTCTTT. Its translation is CASSSQGTALNTEAFF.